The 10 T cell receptor beta chains below were found in one sample sequenced in a study of T cell repertoires in cytomegalovirus infection. TCRdb fed the reads into MiXCR, producing one record per CDR3 protein. The sample records 130,000 or so distinct CDR3 sequences, about 6% being singletons. The sample comprised PBMCs. The receptors stem from a human donor in good health (CMV status not recorded). Some clones in this sample may be carry-over from other donors' samples.

Many counts were recorded for this clonotype. The V and J genes are TRBV28 and TRBJ2-7; no reliable D call. Germline V gene data show CDR1 as MDHEN and CDR2 as SYDVKM. V lost 5 bases and J lost 7, with 6 bases in between. The CDR3 is 10 amino acids. The CDR3 nucleotides read TGTGCCAGCAGTCGCAGTGAGCAGTACTTC. Protein product: CASSRSEQYF.

There are many counts of this clonotype. J is TRBJ1-2 and V is TRBV28; D is uncertain. This CDR3 is built from 13 residues. Germline lookup yields CDR1 MDHEN and CDR2 SYDVKM. V was clipped by 5 bases and J by 2 bases, with 9 bases between them. The CDR3 here is CASSPDLNYGYTF. CDR3 sequence (DNA): TGTGCCAGCAGTCCGGACTTAAACTATGGCTACACCTTC.

At least ten counts were recorded for this clonotype. V and J are TRBV7-6 and TRBJ1-1; possible D gene TRBD1, 6 bases. From germline, CDR1 is SGHVS and CDR2 FNYEAQ. The CDR3 contains 11 residues. V lost 7 bases to trimming and J lost 6 bases, with 9 bases between them. CDR3 protein: CASKGGSEAFF. As DNA, the CDR3 is TGTGCCAGCAAGGGGGGGTCTGAAGCTTTCTTT. Together with reference TRBV7-6 and TRBJ1-1, the CDR3 gives the full variable domain: GAGVSQSPRYKVTKRGQDVALRCDPISGHVSLYWYRQALGQGPEFLTYFNYEAQQDKSGLPNDRFSAERPEGSISTLTIQRTEQRDSAMYRCASKGGSEAFFGQGTRLTVV.

This clonotype was detected ten times or more. The chain uses TRBV2 and TRBJ2-7; 9 nucleotides line up with TRBD1. The CDR3 is made up of 15 amino acids. Germline CDR1 is SNHLY and CDR2 is FYNNEI. The trim removed 6 bases at V and 3 bases at J, leaving 9 bases unmatched. The CDR3 sequence: CASRPMGQGYYEQYF. CDR3 in DNA: TGTGCCAGCAGGCCGATGGGACAGGGCTACTACGAGCAGTACTTC.

At least ten counts were recorded for this clonotype. The gene calls are TRBV7-9 and TRBJ1-6; tentatively, D is TRBD1 (6 bases). V was clipped by 1 base and J by 3 bases, with 10 bases between them. CDR1 SEHNR and CDR2 FQNEAQ come from the germline V gene (reference sequence). CDR3 length: 16 amino acids. The CDR3 loop is CASSLETGHYNSPLHF. In nucleotides, the CDR3 is TGTGCCAGCAGCTTAGAAACGGGACACTATAATTCACCCCTCCACTTT.

This clonotype was observed at least ten times. This sequence joins TRBV27 and TRBJ1-5; TRBD1 is a possible D gene (5 bases). Germline CDR1 reads MNHEY; CDR2 reads SMNVEV (reference sequence). V dropped 5 bases and J dropped 3 bases, with 11 bases sitting between them. The CDR3 has 14 residues. The CDR3 DNA follows: TGTGCCAGCAGTCCAGGGACGGACAATCAGCCCCAGCATTTT. This translates into CASSPGTDNQPQHF.

This clonotype was seen at least ten times. The V and J genes are TRBV29-1 and TRBJ2-1, with 7 positions matching TRBD1. Per the germline V gene, CDR1 is SQVTM and CDR2 is ANQGSEA. The CDR3 sequence is 13 residues long. V trimming: 7 bases; J trimming: 4 bases; junction bases outside the gene matches: 7. The chain's CDR3 is CSAGRQGYNEQFF. The CDR3 DNA reads as TGCAGCGCTGGGCGACAGGGATACAATGAGCAGTTCTTC.

This clonotype showed up many times. This rearrangement joins TRBV7-8 to TRBJ2-5, with D possibly being TRBD2 (5 bases). Germline V CDR1 and CDR2: SGHVS, FQNEAQ. The CDR3 is 16 amino acids. V was pared by 2 bases and J by 1 base, with 14 bases between. CDR3 in amino acids: CASSLTPSGVQETQYF. The CDR3 nucleotides are TGTGCCAGCAGCTTAACACCATCCGGGGTCCAAGAGACCCAGTACTTC. Full variable domain (outside the CDR3, taken from reference TRBV7-8 and TRBJ2-5): GAGVSQSPRYKVAKRGQDVALRCDPISGHVSLFWYQQALGQGPEFLTYFQNEAQLDKSGLPSDRFFAERPEGSVSTLKIQRTQQEDSAVYLCASSLTPSGVQETQYFGPGTRLLVL.

This clonotype was observed at least ten times. J is TRBJ1-6 and V is TRBV7-8; 7 bases match TRBD1. CDR3 length equals 15 residues. Germline-derived CDR1 and CDR2 are SGHVS and FQNEAQ. The trim removed 0 bases at V and 5 bases at J, leaving 1 base unmatched. CDR3 region: CASSLAGTDNSPLHF. DNA of the CDR3: TGTGCCAGCAGCTTAGCGGGGACAGATAATTCACCCCTCCACTTT.

This clonotype was seen a few times. The chain is built from TRBV6-5 and TRBJ1-1; D perhaps matches TRBD1 (6 bases). The CDR3 spans 14 residues. The V and J ends lost 2 bases and 4 bases respectively, with 11 bases between them. Per germline, CDR1 MNHEY and CDR2 SVGAGI. Here the CDR3 DNA reads TGTGCCAGCAGTTACCGGGGCAGGGGCACTGAAGCTTTCTTT. Translation: CASSYRGRGTEAFF.